The 26 T cell receptor beta chains presented below share a single source sample, sequenced in a study of blood T cells in healthy people across ages. The use of a sample-barcoded 5' primer and a J-beta primer mix characterized a second PCR of roughly 6 to 11 cycles. TCRdb re-called the 5' RACE reads with MiXCR, one entry per CDR3 protein. The table includes 600,000 or so distinct CDR3 sequences, about 30% detected once. Sequenced sample: blood. The receptors were sampled from an elderly woman in good health.

This clonotype was recorded many times. V and J are TRBV3-1 and TRBJ2-5; 10 nucleotides line up with TRBD2. CDR3 length equals 15 residues. Germline V gene data show CDR1 as LGHDT and CDR2 as YNNKEL (reference sequence). The V gene end was trimmed by 4 bases and the J gene end by 0 bases; junction bases not matched to a gene: 2. The CDR3 loop is CASSLLAGYQETQYF. Here the CDR3 DNA reads TGTGCCAGCAGCCTACTAGCGGGGTACCAAGAGACCCAGTACTTC.

The sample holds a few counts of this clonotype. V is TRBV9 and J is TRBJ2-7, with D tentatively TRBD2 (7 bases). V lost 3 bases and J 5 bases, leaving 15 bases between the germline ends. This CDR3 spans 14 amino acids. Germline V gene lookup returns CDR1 SGDLS and CDR2 YYNGEE. The CDR3 spells CASSGGWGGDEQYF. For the CDR3, the DNA is TGTGCCAGCAGCGGGGGATGGGGGGGCGACGAGCAGTACTTC.

This clonotype occurred many times. The V gene is TRBV29-1, the J gene TRBJ1-2; no definite D call. V lost 2 bases to trimming and J lost 3 bases, with 7 bases between them. The CDR3 loop spans 12 amino acids. The germline gives CDR1 SQVTM, CDR2 ANQGSEA. The chain's CDR3 is CSVEMRDYGYTF. CDR3 bases: TGCAGCGTTGAAATGCGGGACTATGGCTACACCTTC. Complete variable domain (other parts from reference TRBV29-1 and TRBJ1-2): SAVISQKPSRDICQRGTSLTIQCQVDSQVTMMFWYRQQPGQSLTLIATANQGSEATYESGFVIDKFPISRPNLTFSTLTVSNMSPEDSSIYLCSVEMRDYGYTFGSGTRLTVV.

This clonotype showed up many times. The chain links TRBV5-1 to TRBJ1-5; no clear D gene. CDR1 and CDR2 from the germline V gene are SGHRS and YFSETQ. The CDR3 loop spans 16 amino acids. V lost 0 bases, J lost 0 bases, and 10 bases lay in between. The CDR3 here is CASSLEGSSSNQPQHF. The CDR3 DNA reads as TGCGCCAGCAGCTTGGAAGGATCTTCTAGCAATCAGCCCCAGCATTTT.

This clonotype was detected many times. V is TRBV20-1 and J is TRBJ2-5; 9 bases line up with TRBD1. Trimming removed 6 bases from V and 2 bases from J; junction bases left unmatched: 7. From germline, CDR1 is DFQATT and CDR2 SNEGSKA (reference sequence). The CDR3 contains 14 residues. In nucleotides, the CDR3 is TGCAGTGCGAGCAGGGACAGGGTACAAGAGACCCAGTACTTC. It codes for CSASRDRVQETQYF.

This clonotype has at least ten counts. This chain uses TRBV20-1 with TRBJ2-3, with TRBD2 matching 8 bases. CDR1 is DFQATT and CDR2 is SNEGSKA in the germline V gene (reference sequence). The CDR3 contains 15 residues. Losses at the gene ends were 5 bases for V and 2 bases for J; bases not matched to a gene: 9. The CDR3 spells CSAQLRSGDTDTQYF. The CDR3 nucleotides are TGCAGTGCTCAGCTACGTAGCGGGGACACAGATACGCAGTATTTT.

This clonotype appeared many times. The chain is built from TRBV11-2 and TRBJ2-1; D is ambiguous. The CDR3 is 12 amino acids. Looked up from germline, CDR1 is SGHAT and CDR2 is FQNNGV. The V end was cut by 5 bases, the J end by 12 bases, with 14 bases between. CDR3: CASSPSPSGQFF. CDR3 in DNA: TGTGCCAGCAGCCCTTCGCCCTCTGGGCAGTTCTTC.

A note on this clonotype: One end of the junction varies from germline; a read error may be responsible. Here the CDR3 DNA reads TGTGCCAGTAGTCCTTGGACAGGGGGCTCCTGCGAGCAGTACTTC. This translates into CASSPWTGGSCEQYF. V usage is TRBV19 and J usage is TRBJ2-7, with 11 bases fitting TRBD1. CDR3 length: 15 residues. CDR1 and CDR2 (germline): LNHDA, SQIVND (reference sequence). The complete variable domain, with remaining parts taken from reference TRBV19 and TRBJ2-7, reads DGGITQSPKYLFRKEGQNVTLSCEQNLNHDAMYWYRQDPGQGLRLIYYSQIVNDFQKGDIAEGYSVSREKKESFPLTVTSAQKNPTAFYLCASSPWTGGSCEQYFGPGTRLTVT.

This clonotype was picked up many times. The chain couples TRBV20-1 to TRBJ1-4; the D gene is possibly TRBD1 (6 bases). Germline V CDR1 and CDR2: DFQATT, SNEGSKA (reference sequence). V was cut by 1 base and J by 0 bases, with 12 bases left in between. CDR3 length equals 16 residues. The DNA of the CDR3 is TGCAGTGCTAGAGTTCCTGGACAGACAACTAATGAAAAACTGTTTTTT. As protein: CSARVPGQTTNEKLFF.

The V and J genes are TRBV18 and TRBJ2-7, with a weak D call TRBD2 (6 bases). The DNA end lines up better with TRBJ2-5; the J call may be wrong. Germline CDR1 KGHSH, CDR2 LQKENI. The length of the CDR3 is 15 residues. The CDR3 DNA is TGTGCCAGCTCACACCTAACGGGAGTAGGAGAGACCCAGTACTTC. It encodes CASSHLTGVGETQYF.

The table lists this clonotype with a few counts. A read error may account for a junction end that differs from germline. This chain uses TRBV12-3 or TRBV12-4 with TRBJ2-3; TRBD2 agrees at 8 bases. The CDR3 is made up of 16 amino acids. The CDR3 region is CASSFGLAGITDAQYF. The CDR3, as DNA: TGTGCCAGCAGTTTTGGGTTAGCGGGGATCACAGATGCGCAGTATTTT.

There are a few counts of this clonotype. The junction departs from germline at one end; a sequencing error may be responsible. The chain is built from TRBV7-2 and TRBJ2-3, with 14 bases fitting TRBD2. The CDR3 has 17 residues. CDR1 and CDR2 (germline): SGHTA, FQGNSA. CDR3: CAGSSTTSGGALGTQYF. CDR3 DNA: TGTGCCGGCAGCTCCACGACTAGCGGGGGGGCCTTGGGTACGCAGTATTTT.

In its sample, this clonotype was seen many times. The chain couples TRBV20-1 to TRBJ2-7, with TRBD2 as a possible D gene (6 bases). Germline-derived CDR1 and CDR2 are DFQATT and SNEGSKA (reference sequence). The CDR3 is made up of 14 amino acids. Trimming took off 2 bases at V and 0 bases at J, with 11 bases between the two ends. CDR3 protein: CSARSGSGSYEQYF. As DNA, the CDR3 is TGCAGTGCTAGATCAGGTAGCGGCTCCTACGAGCAGTACTTC.

CDR3 sequence: CASSTSFGVEQYF. CDR3 DNA sequence: TGTGCCAGCAGTACCTCCTTCGGGGTCGAGCAGTACTTC. This chain connects TRBV6-2 or TRBV6-3 to TRBJ2-5, with a weak D call TRBD2 (5 bases). The DNA end is a closer match to TRBJ2-7, so the J assignment may be wrong. CDR3 length: 13 amino acids. The germline V gene has CDR1 MNHEY and CDR2 SVGEGT.

In its sample, this clonotype was seen many times. The rearrangement uses TRBV9 and TRBJ1-1; D perhaps matches TRBD1 (5 bases). Trimming shortened V by 4 bases and J by 3 bases, and 16 bases separated the two germline ends. The CDR3 extends over 15 amino acids. Germline V CDR1 and CDR2: SGDLS, YYNGEE. CDR3 nucleotide sequence: TGTGCCAGCAGCCCGGGGCGACCGAGTGACACTGAAGCTTTCTTT. Protein product: CASSPGRPSDTEAFF.

The rearrangement links TRBV20-1 to TRBJ2-3; 8 bases map to TRBD2. V trimming: 0 bases; J trimming: 3 bases; junction bases outside the gene matches: 11. Per the germline V gene, CDR1 is DFQATT and CDR2 is SNEGSKA (reference sequence). This CDR3 is built from 17 residues. In nucleotides, the CDR3 is TGCAGTGCTAGAGATCGCCTTCGGGGGGGGATAACAGATACGCAGTATTTT. Its translation: CSARDRLRGGITDTQYF.

Of note for this clonotype: A much larger clone is a single base away; this may be a read error. The V and J genes are TRBV6-5 and TRBJ1-4; 7 bases map to TRBD1. CDR3 size: 14 residues. CDR1 MNHEY and CDR2 SVGAGI come from the germline V gene. The CDR3 nucleotides read TGTGCCGGCAGTTTCGGGACAGCTAATGAAAAACTGTTTTTT. Protein sequence: CAGSFGTANEKLFF.

Ten or more counts support this clonotype. This chain links TRBV29-1 with TRBJ2-6, with D unclear. The CDR3 is 13 residues long. CDR1 is SQVTM and CDR2 is ANQGSEA in the germline V gene. With 4 bases removed from V and 8 bases from J, the gap between germline ends came to 12 bases. DNA for the CDR3: TGCAGCGTTGCGGACGGTGCGTCCAACGTCCTGACTTTC. It yields the protein CSVADGASNVLTF. Variable domain in full (rest from reference TRBV29-1 and TRBJ2-6): SAVISQKPSRDICQRGTSLTIQCQVDSQVTMMFWYRQQPGQSLTLIATANQGSEATYESGFVIDKFPISRPNLTFSTLTVSNMSPEDSSIYLCSVADGASNVLTFGAGSRLTVL.

The chain couples TRBV4-3 to TRBJ2-3; D possibly corresponds to TRBD1 (6 bases). Germline CDR1 and CDR2: LGHNA and YSLEER. Trimming cost V 2 bases and J 3 bases, with 9 bases left between them. The CDR3 is 14 amino acids. This CDR3 reads CASSQTDRTDTQYF. Here the CDR3 DNA reads TGCGCCAGCAGCCAAACTGACAGGACAGATACGCAGTATTTT.

Regarding this clonotype: A much larger clone lies a single base off, so this may be a read error. This sequence joins TRBV7-9 and TRBJ2-5, with 10 nucleotides matching TRBD2. This CDR3 has 18 residues. Germline-derived CDR1 and CDR2 are SEHNR and FQNEAQ (reference sequence). CDR3 in DNA: TGTGCCAGCAGCTTCCCGACTAGCGGGTTTTGGGGGCAAGAGGCCCAGTACTTC. Its translation: CASSFPTSGFWGQEAQYF.

This clonotype was found many times. The V gene is TRBV6-2 or TRBV6-3, the J gene TRBJ2-3, with 12 bases identical to TRBD1. The CDR3 has 16 residues. J lost 4 bases, V lost 8 bases, and 10 bases had no gene match. Germline V gives CDR1 MNHEY, CDR2 SVGEGT. The CDR3 sequence is CASSAPGQGAADTQYF. The CDR3 nucleotides read TGTGCCAGCTCCGCCCCGGGACAGGGGGCGGCAGATACGCAGTATTTT.

J is TRBJ2-3 and V is TRBV7-6, with D perhaps matching TRBD1 (5 bases). The CDR3 sequence is 15 residues long. Germline CDR1 reads SGHVS; CDR2 reads FNYEAQ. V lost 5 bases to trimming and J lost 6 bases, with 18 bases between them. CDR3 nucleotides: TGTGCCAGCAGCATTTCCGCAAAATCAGGGGATACGCAGTATTTT. Translated: CASSISAKSGDTQYF.

This clonotype was picked up a small number of times. A read error may explain this, as a much larger clone is one base away. The chain has TRBV20-1 and TRBJ1-2; possibly TRBD1 for D (6 bases). The ends were cut back, 6 bases at V and 0 bases at J, with 14 bases in the middle. This CDR3 is 14 amino acids long. Looked up from germline, CDR1 is DFQATT and CDR2 is SNEGSKA (reference sequence). As DNA, the CDR3 is TGCAGTGCCCTCGGGGGCAGAGCTAACTATGGCTACACCTTC. The encoded protein is CSALGGRANYGYTF.

The sample holds many counts of this clonotype. The chain uses TRBV20-1 and TRBJ2-7; D gene unclear. The germline gives CDR1 DFQATT, CDR2 SNEGSKA (reference sequence). V was clipped by 2 bases and J by 2 bases, with 13 bases between them. This CDR3 is 14 amino acids long. The CDR3 bases are TGCAGTGCTAGAACCAATGAGGCCGCCTACGAGCAGTACTTC. Its protein is CSARTNEAAYEQYF.

This clonotype was recorded at least ten times. V gene TRBV5-1 combines with J gene TRBJ2-1, with 7 positions matching TRBD1. The CDR3 length is 14 residues. Per germline, CDR1 SGHRS and CDR2 YFSETQ. Unmatched junction bases numbered 8, after V lost 7 bases and J lost 4 bases. The CDR3 loop is CASSRTGVYNEQFF. The CDR3 region has the DNA TGCGCCAGCTCTCGAACAGGGGTTTACAATGAGCAGTTCTTC. The full variable domain, its missing parts supplied by reference TRBV5-1 and TRBJ2-1, is KAGVTQTPRYLIKTRGQQVTLSCSPISGHRSVSWYQQTPGQGLQFLFEYFSETQRNKGNFPGRFSGRQFSNSRSEMNVSTLELGDSALYLCASSRTGVYNEQFFGPGTRLTVL.

This clonotype appeared a few times. A much larger clone lies one base from this, so it may be a read error. The chain couples TRBV7-3 to TRBJ2-3; D not certain. This CDR3 contains 15 residues. The V and J ends lost 1 base and 2 bases respectively, with 10 bases between them. Germline-derived CDR1 and CDR2 are SGHTA and FQGTGA. In nucleotides, the CDR3 is TGTGCCAGCAGCTTAAGCTGCCTGGACACAGATACGCAGTATTTT. Protein: CASSLSCLDTDTQYF.